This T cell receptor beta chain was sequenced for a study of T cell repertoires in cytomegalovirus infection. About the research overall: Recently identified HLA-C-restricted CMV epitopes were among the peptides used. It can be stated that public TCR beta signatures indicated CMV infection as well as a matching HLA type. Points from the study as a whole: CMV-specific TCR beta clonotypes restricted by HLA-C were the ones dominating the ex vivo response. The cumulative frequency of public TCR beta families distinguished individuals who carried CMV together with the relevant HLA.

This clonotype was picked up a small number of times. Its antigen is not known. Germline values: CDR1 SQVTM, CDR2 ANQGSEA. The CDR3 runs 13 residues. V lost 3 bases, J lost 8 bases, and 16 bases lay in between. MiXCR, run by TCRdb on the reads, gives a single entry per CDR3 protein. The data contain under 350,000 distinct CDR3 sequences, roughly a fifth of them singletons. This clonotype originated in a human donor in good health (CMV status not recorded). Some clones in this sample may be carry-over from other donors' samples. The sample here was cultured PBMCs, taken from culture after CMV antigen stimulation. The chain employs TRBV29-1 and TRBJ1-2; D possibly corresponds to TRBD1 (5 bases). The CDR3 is CSVEFGSNRGYTF. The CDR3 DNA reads TGCAGCGTTGAGTTCGGCAGTAACAGGGGCTACACCTTC. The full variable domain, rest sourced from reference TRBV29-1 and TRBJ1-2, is SAVISQKPSRDICQRGTSLTIQCQVDSQVTMMFWYRQQPGQSLTLIATANQGSEATYESGFVIDKFPISRPNLTFSTLTVSNMSPEDSSIYLCSVEFGSNRGYTFGSGTRLTVV.